These 9 T cell receptor beta chains share one sample of origin, sequenced in a study of T cells in Graves' hyperthyroidism and ophthalmopathy. RNA transcripts were the template for amplifying TCR beta CDR3 regions. The HTBI primer set drove a first-round RT-PCR of the TCR CDR3. MiXCR, run by TCRdb on the multiplex PCR reads, gives a single entry per CDR3 protein. The data contain 400,000 or so distinct CDR3 sequences, roughly 15% of them singletons. Specimen: blood. The receptors shown here come from a woman aged 55-75 years with Graves' ophthalmopathy.

This clonotype was seen more than once but under ten times. Here the CDR3 reads CASSAGNPGGNTQYF. The CDR3 nucleotides read TGTGCCAGCAGTGCCGGGAACCCCGGGGGGAATACGCAGTATTTT. This sequence joins TRBV6-1 and TRBJ2-3, with 7 bases matching TRBD2. The CDR3 contains 15 residues. Per the germline V gene, CDR1 is MNHNS and CDR2 is SASEGT. Germline trimming cut 4 bases from V and 7 bases from J; bases unmatched to any gene: 11.

Worth noting for this clonotype: At one boundary the junction diverges from the germline segment, which might be a read error. The chain joins TRBV19 to TRBJ1-1, with D possibly being TRBD1 (5 bases). The CDR3 spans 14 residues. Germline CDR1 and CDR2: LNHDA and SQIVND (reference sequence). Written as DNA, the CDR3 is TGTGCCGGTAGCAACAGGCCAGGGAGCACTGAAGCTTTCTTT. Translating it yields CAGSNRPGSTEAFF.

This clonotype occurred many times. The rearrangement uses TRBV30 and TRBJ2-7; D possibly uses TRBD1 or TRBD2 (5 bases each). V lost 0 bases to trimming and J lost 2 bases, with 14 bases between them. Germline CDR1 GTSNPN, CDR2 SVGIG (reference sequence). The CDR3 loop spans 15 amino acids. This chain's CDR3 is CAWSVQGSRAYEQYF. For the CDR3, the DNA is TGTGCCTGGAGTGTACAAGGGAGCAGGGCCTACGAGCAGTACTTC.

This clonotype was seen ten or more times. The chain combines TRBV3-1 with TRBJ2-1; no reliable D call. The CDR3 runs to 15 residues. V was cut by 0 bases and J by 4 bases, with 10 bases left in between. Per the germline V gene, CDR1 is LGHDT and CDR2 is YNNKEL (reference sequence). The CDR3 DNA reads as TGTGCCAGCAGCCAAGATCTTAGTGGGTACAATGAGCAGTTCTTC. Translated, it gives CASSQDLSGYNEQFF.

The V and J genes are TRBV5-8 and TRBJ1-6, with D tentatively TRBD1 (5 bases). This CDR3 comprises 17 residues. Germline values: CDR1 SGHTS, CDR2 YDEGEE. V lost 0 bases to trimming and J lost 0 bases, with 10 bases between them. The CDR3 region is CASSLAGRSSYNSPLHF. Here the CDR3 DNA reads TGTGCCAGCAGCTTGGCGGGGCGAAGCTCCTATAATTCACCCCTCCACTTT. The entire variable domain, with the rest obtained from reference TRBV5-8 and TRBJ1-6, is as follows: EAGVTQSPTHLIKTRGQQATLRCSPISGHTSVYWYQQALGLGLQFLLWYDEGEERNRGNFPPRFSGRQFPNYSSELNVNALELEDSALYLCASSLAGRSSYNSPLHFGNGTRLTVT.

In this sample, this clonotype turned up many times. The rearrangement uses TRBV20-1 and TRBJ1-1; D gene ambiguous. The CDR3 contains 12 residues. Germline-derived CDR1 and CDR2 are DFQATT and SNEGSKA (reference sequence). The DNA for the CDR3 is TGCAGACCCGGACGATTGAACACTGAAGCTTTCTTT. Its protein is CRPGRLNTEAFF.

The sample holds many counts of this clonotype. V gene TRBV10-3 combines with J gene TRBJ2-1; TRBD1 agrees at 10 bases. Germline-derived CDR1 and CDR2 are ENHRY and SYGVKD. V shed 4 bases and J 7 bases; nucleotides not matched to a gene: 4. This CDR3 comprises 14 residues. The CDR3 here is CAISARQGANEQFF. The CDR3, as DNA: TGTGCCATCAGTGCGAGACAGGGGGCGAATGAGCAGTTCTTC.

This clonotype has ten or more counts. The gene calls are TRBV2 and TRBJ2-3; D may be TRBD1 (5 bases). The CDR3 covers 14 residues. From germline, CDR1 is SNHLY and CDR2 FYNNEI. The germline V and J ends were trimmed by 1 base and 0 bases, with 5 bases remaining between them. CDR3: CASSEDRSTDTQYF. CDR3 nucleotide sequence: TGTGCCAGCAGTGAAGACAGGAGCACAGATACGCAGTATTTT.

This clonotype was picked up many times. The V call is TRBV20-1, the J call TRBJ2-3; 10 positions agree with TRBD2. This CDR3 is 15 amino acids long. CDR1 DFQATT and CDR2 SNEGSKA come from the germline V gene (reference sequence). The trim removed 1 base at V and 5 bases at J, leaving 6 bases unmatched. CDR3 nucleotides: TGCAGTGCTAGAGTAAGCAGGACTAGCGGAGATACGCAGTATTTT. This codes for CSARVSRTSGDTQYF.